Included here is one T cell receptor beta chain sequence, with context. This CDR3 is built from 14 residues. V lost 5 bases to trimming and J lost 1 base, with 11 bases between them. Germline CDR1 MNHEY, CDR2 SMNVEV (reference sequence). The entry originates in a study of blood T cell repertoires in COVID-19. Whole-study context: Whether acute or convalescent, the COVID-19 samples came from the United States, Italy and Spain. The analysed material was cDNA or gDNA that came from T cells, B-cell-depleted T cells, or PBMCs.

Generated by immunoSEQ multiplex PCR, the TCRdb table keeps only in-frame clones and is missing some. The sample contains roughly 30,000 clones, 93% of which appear only once. The clonotype comes from a human donor in a cohort sampled during active COVID-19. This chain uses TRBV27 with TRBJ1-1; no definite D call. The specimen was peripheral blood. The CDR3 DNA sequence: TGTGCCAGCAGTCTAATGGGAGGGAACACTGAAGCTTTCTTT. Residues: CASSLMGGNTEAFF.